This is a list of T cell receptor beta chains from one sample in a study of blood T cell repertoires in COVID-19. Data came from immunoSEQ multiplex PCR; TCRdb stores just in-frame clones and leaves some out. The sample contains approximately 270,000 clones, roughly nine tenths of which appear only once. The specimen was peripheral blood. Receptors were obtained from a man aged 35-49 years with active or convalescent COVID-19. Each CDR3 is given without its conserved first and last residue.

TRBV10-2,TRBJ2-1,ASTGSGPSYNEQF
TRBV30,TRBJ2-3,AWSRGGGADTQY
TRBV7-3,TRBJ1-1,ASSLTHRASEAF
TRBV6-5,TRBJ2-4,ASRGGPQGIQY
TRBV5-1,TRBJ2-7,ASSYGQGAYEQY
TRBV27,TRBJ1-2,ASSAPGQGGGYT
TRBV15,TRBJ2-7,ATSRDKGAGHEQY
TRBV7-3,TRBJ2-3,ASSRGSTDTQY
TRBV5-1,TRBJ2-7,ASSLEGVIYEQY
TRBV5-1,TRBJ1-3,ASSPQGSGNTIY
TRBV2,TRBJ1-2,ASSGGRALYGYT
TRBV30,TRBJ1-2,AWRAFGYT
TRBV3-1/TRBV3-2,TRBJ2-2,ASSSGTVNTGELF
TRBV18,TRBJ2-1,ASSPPLDNEQF
TRBV9,TRBJ2-7,ASSVDASGSGEQY
TRBV28,TRBJ2-2,ASSFQRTGGGELF
TRBV10-1,TRBJ2-6,ASSPGRGAGANVLT
TRBV5-5,TRBJ2-7,ASSLGQGWLGYEQY
TRBV7-8,TRBJ2-1,ASTLAGAYSSYNEQF
TRBV30,TRBJ1-1,AWREIAGTGGEAF
TRBV6-5,TRBJ2-7,ASSPRATGTYEQY
TRBV5-1,TRBJ2-1,ASSPLRGKDNEQF
TRBV5-6,TRBJ1-5,ASSPKSGINNQPQH
TRBV7-9,TRBJ1-5,ASSLGGNNQPQH
TRBV18,TRBJ2-7,ASSPEGQSLYEQY
TRBV12-3/TRBV12-4,TRBJ1-2,ASTLGDYGYT
TRBV24-1,TRBJ2-5,ATSDLTGAAETQY
TRBV24-1,TRBJ2-7,ATSGGPGTYEQY
TRBV10-1,TRBJ2-2,ASSESVGDRGVDTGELF
TRBV6-1,TRBJ1-1,ASSEAGGETEAF
TRBV7-3,TRBJ2-1,ASSTGLAGGTLNEQF
TRBV10-3,TRBJ2-6,AISGTSISGANVLT
TRBV6-5,TRBJ2-5,ASSYSGGTQETQY
TRBV7-9,TRBJ2-7,ASSLLAGGPYEQY
TRBV27,TRBJ1-1,ASRGLVNTEAF
TRBV7-2,TRBJ2-5,ASSLFGGEETQY
TRBV21-1,TRBJ1-4,ASSKERSQLEKLF
TRBV21-1,TRBJ1-1,ASPGMGTAAEAF
TRBV7-8,TRBJ1-5,ASSPGQANQPQH
TRBV9,TRBJ2-7,ASSVGGGRSNEQY
TRBV7-2,TRBJ2-1,ASRQGFPYNEQF
TRBV10-3,TRBJ1-1,AVQKAGEAF
TRBV11-3,TRBJ2-2,ASSPDRPSTGELF
TRBV7-9,TRBJ2-1,ASSLSGGYEQF
TRBV20-1,TRBJ1-1,SAPITGVAF
TRBV30,TRBJ1-1,AWSYLTGLNTEAF
TRBV5-4,TRBJ1-6,ASSSGQGYNSPLH
TRBV28,TRBJ1-1,ASTLPGFRTEAF
TRBV14,TRBJ2-3,ASSQARSPPTTQY
TRBV9,TRBJ2-5,ASSVAAGPQETQY
TRBV27,TRBJ2-3,ASSPRGRGVVDTQY
TRBV7-2,TRBJ1-5,ASRRGQGGTQPQH
TRBV19,TRBJ1-5,ASSGGGGNQPQH
TRBV28,TRBJ1-5,ASSFRQSQPQH
TRBV19,TRBJ1-5,ASSIRGNNQPQH
TRBV13,TRBJ2-3,ASSLLAGTDTQY
TRBV29-1,TRBJ2-1,SVDAARGGRYEQF
TRBV6-5,TRBJ1-1,ASTDRRETEAF
TRBV30,TRBJ2-2,AWRRVGELF
TRBV7-9,TRBJ1-1,ASSLGGQNTEAF